These 14 T cell receptor beta chains share one sample of origin, sequenced in a study of PD-1 blockade in classical Hodgkin lymphoma (dated by TCRdb to 2020 to 2022). The library was prepared using the immunoSEQ multiplex PCR assay. This is the immuneACCESS table as TCRdb keeps it, with only in-frame sequences that have V and J called. A part of the clones is gone; compared with another copy, unresolved V genes explain less than half, and the rest is unexplained. The sample contains around 45,000 clones, 88% of them found a single time. Of the sample, 8% to 10% is held by the ten largest clones. Sample time point, as interpreted from the label and publication: cycle 1 day 1 (C1D1), immediately before nivolumab initiation. Every trial patient had relapsed following autologous stem cell transplantation, and prior brentuximab vedotin exposure was what differed among cohorts A, B and C. The sequencing used peripheral blood mononuclear cells (PBMCs), collected at baseline. Receptor source: a human donor with classical Hodgkin lymphoma.

The rearrangement links TRBV21-1 to TRBJ2-2; the DNA was not used to check the table's D call, TRBD2. TRBV21-1 is shown as a pseudogene. The CDR3 has 15 residues. The CDR3: CASSTLRTSVGELFF. The CDR3 DNA sequence: TGTGCCAGCAGCACACTCCGGACTTCCGTCGGGGAGCTGTTTTTT.

This clone came up once. The V and J genes are TRBV9 and TRBJ2-3, with a possible D match to TRBD2 (6 bases). The CDR3 is made up of 15 amino acids. Germline V gene lookup returns CDR1 SGDLS and CDR2 YYNGEE. V dropped 0 bases and J dropped 4 bases, with 12 bases sitting between them. DNA for the CDR3: TGTGCCAGCAGCGTAGTTGCGGGGCCCGCAGATACGCAGTATTTT. It specifies CASSVVAGPADTQYF. The full variable domain, completed using reference TRBV9 and TRBJ2-3, is DSGVTQTPKHLITATGQRVTLRCSPRSGDLSVYWYQQSLDQGLQFLIQYYNGEERAKGNILERFSAQQFPDLHSELNLSSLELGDSALYFCASSVVAGPADTQYFGPGTRLTVL.

As concerns this clone: Other nucleotide sequences from this sample produce the same CDR3. The chain joins TRBV9 to TRBJ2-1; 7 nucleotides line up with TRBD2. The CDR3 is 15 residues long. J gave up 4 bases and V 0 bases, and 4 bases lay outside the gene matches. Germline CDR1 SGDLS, CDR2 YYNGEE. Written as DNA, the CDR3 is TGTGCCAGCAGCGTAGGCGGGGGATCTTACAATGAGCAGTTCTTC. Protein product: CASSVGGGSYNEQFF.

The V gene is TRBV6-1, the J gene TRBJ1-1, with TRBD1 identical over 8 bases. From germline, CDR1 is MNHNS and CDR2 SASEGT. The CDR3 extends over 15 amino acids. The V and J ends lost 7 bases and 1 base, in that order; junction bases with no gene match: 8. Here the CDR3 DNA reads TGTGCCAGCAAGGACAGGGAACTAAGGAACACTGAAGCTTTCTTT. Its translation: CASKDRELRNTEAFF.

This chain links TRBV28 with TRBJ1-3; unclear D gene. Germline-derived CDR1 and CDR2 are MDHEN and SYDVKM. Trimming shortened V by 5 bases and J by 3 bases, and 14 bases separated the two germline ends. The length of the CDR3 is 15 residues. CDR3 protein: CASSPRRSSGNTIYF. The CDR3 region has the DNA TGTGCCAGCAGTCCTCGTCGCAGCAGTGGAAACACCATATATTTT.

V usage is TRBV27 and J usage is TRBJ2-7; 8 bases agree with TRBD2. Germline V gene sequence: CDR1 MNHEY, CDR2 SMNVEV (reference sequence). CDR3 length equals 16 residues. The J segment lost 4 bases and the V segment lost 6 bases, leaving 14 bases of the junction unmatched. The CDR3 nucleotides read TGTGCCAGCAGCCTAAGTACCGCGGGAGGCCCATACGAGCAGTACTTC. Translating it yields CASSLSTAGGPYEQYF.

J is TRBJ1-1 and V is TRBV2, with D possibly being TRBD1 (6 bases). V lost 6 bases and J lost 5, with 13 bases in between. Germline V gene data show CDR1 as SNHLY and CDR2 as FYNNEI. The CDR3 has 13 amino acids. This chain's CDR3 is CASRMGAETEAFF. CDR3 in DNA: TGTGCCAGCAGGATGGGGGCGGAGACTGAAGCTTTCTTT.

The chain uses TRBV21-1 and TRBJ2-5; the DNA was not compared with TRBD2, the D call given in the table. TRBV21-1 is assigned pseudogene status. This CDR3 region has 12 residues. In DNA form, the CDR3 reads TGTGCCAGCAGCAAAGCCGGAGAGACCCAGTACTTC. Protein product: CASSKAGETQYF.

The sample holds one count of this clone. The CDR3 here is CASNSGNTIYF. The CDR3 nucleotides are TGTGCCAGCAACAGTGGAAACACCATATATTTT. The chain recombines TRBV2 with TRBJ1-3; D is unresolved. Germline values: CDR1 SNHLY, CDR2 FYNNEI. The ends were cut back, 7 bases at V and 3 bases at J, with 4 bases in the middle. This CDR3 contains 11 residues.

This clone occurred once. The gene calls are TRBV11-2 and TRBJ2-7; tentatively, D is TRBD2 (5 bases). Germline loops: CDR1 SGHAT, CDR2 FQNNGV. Trimming pared 1 base from V and 2 bases from J, leaving 9 bases between. This CDR3 has 14 amino acids. Written as DNA, the CDR3 is TGTGCCAGCAGCTTAGGCGGAGGCGCCTACGAGCAGTACTTC. Protein: CASSLGGGAYEQYF.

The CDR3 sequence: CASSLGLLGLGNEQFF. CDR3 nucleotides: TGCGCCAGCAGCTTGGGGCTATTGGGTTTAGGCAATGAGCAGTTCTTC. The gene calls are TRBV5-1 and TRBJ2-1; the D is unclear. The CDR3 extends over 16 amino acids. CDR1 and CDR2 (germline): SGHRS, YFSETQ. Trimming shortened V by 0 bases and J by 6 bases, and 16 bases separated the two germline ends.

This clone was detected a few times. The V call is TRBV6-6, the J call TRBJ2-2; 8 positions agree with TRBD2. Trimming took 5 bases from V and 1 from J; bases not matched to a gene: 6. The CDR3 is 16 amino acids. The germline V gene encodes CDR1 MNHNY and CDR2 SVGAGI (reference sequence). CDR3 DNA sequence: TGTGCCAGCAGTACACGAAGCGGGGGGAACACCGGGGAGCTGTTTTTT. Residues: CASSTRSGGNTGELFF.

The V gene is TRBV28, the J gene TRBJ2-1; TRBD2 matches at 7 bases. This CDR3 contains 15 residues. V lost 7 bases and J lost 4; bases outside the gene matches: 10. From germline, CDR1 is MDHEN and CDR2 SYDVKM. Here the CDR3 reads CASTKGREMYNEQFF. The CDR3 DNA is TGTGCCAGCACCAAGGGGCGGGAGATGTACAATGAGCAGTTCTTC.

This clone has just one count. This chain connects TRBV7-2 to TRBJ2-3, with 9 bases lining up with TRBD1. The V segment lost 5 bases and the J segment 0 bases; nucleotides outside the gene matches: 6. The CDR3 is 16 amino acids. CDR1 is SGHTA, CDR2 FQGNSA, per germline. In nucleotides, the CDR3 is TGTGCCAGCAGCCCGAGACAGGGGGGGAGCACAGATACGCAGTATTTT. Translated, it gives CASSPRQGGSTDTQYF.